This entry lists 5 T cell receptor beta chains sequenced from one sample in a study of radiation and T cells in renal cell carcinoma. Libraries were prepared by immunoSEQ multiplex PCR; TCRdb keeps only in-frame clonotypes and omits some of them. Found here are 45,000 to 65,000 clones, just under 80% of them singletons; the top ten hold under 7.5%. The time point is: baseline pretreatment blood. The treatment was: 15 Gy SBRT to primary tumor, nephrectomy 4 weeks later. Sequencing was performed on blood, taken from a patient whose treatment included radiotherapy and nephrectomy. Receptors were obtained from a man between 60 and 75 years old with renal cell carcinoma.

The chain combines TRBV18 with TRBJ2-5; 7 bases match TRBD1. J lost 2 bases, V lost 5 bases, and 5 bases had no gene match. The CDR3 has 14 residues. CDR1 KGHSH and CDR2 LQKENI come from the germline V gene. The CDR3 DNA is TGTGCCAGCTCATCTGGGACAGCTCAAGAGACCCAGTACTTC. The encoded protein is CASSSGTAQETQYF.

The CDR3 DNA sequence: TGTGCCAGCAGTCCCCGCCAACAGGGGTTTCAGTACTTC. As protein: CASSPRQQGFQYF. The chain carries TRBV27 and TRBJ2-4; 7 bases agree with TRBD1. V dropped 5 bases and J dropped 11; count of bases not matched to a gene: 9. The CDR3 extends over 13 amino acids. Germline CDR1 is MNHEY and CDR2 is SMNVEV (reference sequence).

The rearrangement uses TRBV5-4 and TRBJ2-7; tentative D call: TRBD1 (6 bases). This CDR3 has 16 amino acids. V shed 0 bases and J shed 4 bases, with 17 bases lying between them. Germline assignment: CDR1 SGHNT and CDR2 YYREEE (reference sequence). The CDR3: CASSLGGATGGYEQYF. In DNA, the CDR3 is TGTGCCAGCAGCTTGGGTGGGGCGACAGGCGGATACGAGCAGTACTTC. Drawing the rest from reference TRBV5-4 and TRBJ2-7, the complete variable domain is ETGVTQSPTHLIKTRGQQVTLRCSSQSGHNTVSWYQQALGQGPQFIFQYYREEENGRGNFPPRFSGLQFPNYSSELNVNALELDDSALYLCASSLGGATGGYEQYFGPGTRLTVT.

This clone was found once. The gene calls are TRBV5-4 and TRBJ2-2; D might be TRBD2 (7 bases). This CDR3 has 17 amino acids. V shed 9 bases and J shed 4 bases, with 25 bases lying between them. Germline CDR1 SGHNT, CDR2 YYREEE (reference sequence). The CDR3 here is CATTKGGRAAPTGELFF. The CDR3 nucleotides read TGTGCCACCACGAAGGGGGGGAGGGCCGCTCCCACCGGGGAGCTGTTTTTT.

CDR3 sequence: CASRRLVETQYF. CDR3 in DNA: TGTGCCAGCAGGCGACTAGTGGAGACCCAGTACTTC. The chain links TRBV7-8 to TRBJ2-5; tentatively, D is TRBD2 (6 bases). The germline V and J ends were trimmed by 6 bases and 5 bases, with 10 bases remaining between them. The CDR3 sequence is 12 residues long. Germline CDR1 is SGHVS and CDR2 is FQNEAQ. The full variable domain, in which reference TRBV7-8 and TRBJ2-5 provide the parts outside the CDR3, is GAGVSQSPRYKVAKRGQDVALRCDPISGHVSLFWYQQALGQGPEFLTYFQNEAQLDKSGLPSDRFFAERPEGSVSTLKIQRTQQEDSAVYLCASRRLVETQYFGPGTRLLVL.